Below are 2 T cell receptor beta chains sequenced from a single sample in a study of blood T cell repertoires in COVID-19. Using immunoSEQ multiplex PCR, the repertoire was profiled, and TCRdb retains in-frame clones only, with some absent. The table has 120,000 or so clones, about 70% seen once; the top ten hold less than 6.5%. Sequenced sample: peripheral blood. These receptors were obtained from a man aged 60 to 75 with acute or convalescent COVID-19.

This chain joins TRBV5-5 and TRBJ2-6, with D possibly being TRBD2 (5 bases). The CDR3 runs to 15 residues. The V end lost 4 bases, the J end lost 2 bases, and 10 bases lay between the germline ends. Looked up from germline, CDR1 is SGHKS and CDR2 is YYEKEE (reference sequence). DNA of the CDR3: TGTGCCAGCAGCGGAGGATTTGCTGGGGCCAACGTCCTGACTTTC. This translates into CASSGGFAGANVLTF.

The chain carries TRBV30 and TRBJ1-5; unclear D gene. CDR1 and CDR2 from the germline V gene are GTSNPN and SVGIG (reference sequence). The length of the CDR3 is 13 residues. V was shortened by 0 bases and J by 4 bases, with 7 bases between the two germline ends. The CDR3 region is CAWSVTANQPQHF. Here the CDR3 DNA reads TGTGCCTGGAGTGTAACAGCAAATCAGCCCCAGCATTTT.